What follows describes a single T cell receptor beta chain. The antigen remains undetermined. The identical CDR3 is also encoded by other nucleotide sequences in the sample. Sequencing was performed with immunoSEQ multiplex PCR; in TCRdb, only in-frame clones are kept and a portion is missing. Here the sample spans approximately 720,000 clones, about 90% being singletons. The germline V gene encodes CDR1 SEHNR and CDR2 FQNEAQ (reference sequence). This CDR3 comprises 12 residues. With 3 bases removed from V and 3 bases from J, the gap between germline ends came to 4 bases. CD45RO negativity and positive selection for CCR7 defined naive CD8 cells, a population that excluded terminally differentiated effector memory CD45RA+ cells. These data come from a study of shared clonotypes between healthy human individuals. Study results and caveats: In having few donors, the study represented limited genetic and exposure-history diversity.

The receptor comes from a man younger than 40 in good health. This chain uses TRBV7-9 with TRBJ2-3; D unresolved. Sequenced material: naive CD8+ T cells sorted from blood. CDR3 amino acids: CASSLGTDTQYF. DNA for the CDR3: TGTGCCAGCAGCTTGGGTACAGATACGCAGTATTTT.